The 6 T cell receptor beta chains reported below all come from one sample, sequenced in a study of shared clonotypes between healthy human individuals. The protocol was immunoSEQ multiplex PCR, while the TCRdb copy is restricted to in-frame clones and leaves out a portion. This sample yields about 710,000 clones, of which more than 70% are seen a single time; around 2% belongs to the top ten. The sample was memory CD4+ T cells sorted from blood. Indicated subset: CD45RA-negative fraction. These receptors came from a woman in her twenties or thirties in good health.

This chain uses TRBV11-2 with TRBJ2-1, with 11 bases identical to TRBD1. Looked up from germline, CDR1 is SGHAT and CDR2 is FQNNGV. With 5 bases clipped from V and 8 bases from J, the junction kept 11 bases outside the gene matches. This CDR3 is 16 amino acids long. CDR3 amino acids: CASSRGQGARVDEQFF. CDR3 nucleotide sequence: TGTGCCAGCAGCCGTGGACAGGGGGCGCGAGTGGATGAGCAGTTCTTC.

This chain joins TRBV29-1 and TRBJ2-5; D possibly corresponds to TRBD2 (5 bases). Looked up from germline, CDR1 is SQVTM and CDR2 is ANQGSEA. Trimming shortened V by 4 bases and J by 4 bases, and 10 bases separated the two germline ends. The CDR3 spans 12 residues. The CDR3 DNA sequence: TGCAGCGTTGCGGGGTTGGGAGAGACCCAGTACTTC. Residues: CSVAGLGETQYF. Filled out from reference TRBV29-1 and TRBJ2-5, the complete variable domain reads SAVISQKPSRDICQRGTSLTIQCQVDSQVTMMFWYRQQPGQSLTLIATANQGSEATYESGFVIDKFPISRPNLTFSTLTVSNMSPEDSSIYLCSVAGLGETQYFGPGTRLLVL.

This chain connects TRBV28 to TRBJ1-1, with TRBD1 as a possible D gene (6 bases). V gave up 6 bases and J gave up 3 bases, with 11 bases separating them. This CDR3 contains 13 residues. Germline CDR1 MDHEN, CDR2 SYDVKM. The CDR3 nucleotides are TGTGCCAGCAGCCAGGGGTCGGACACTGAAGCTTTCTTT. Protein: CASSQGSDTEAFF.

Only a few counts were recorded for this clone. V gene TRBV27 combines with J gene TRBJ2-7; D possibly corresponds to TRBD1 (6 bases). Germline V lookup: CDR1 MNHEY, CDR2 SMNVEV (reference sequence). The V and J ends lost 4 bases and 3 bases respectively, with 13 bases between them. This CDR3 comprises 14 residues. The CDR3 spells CASSSTGPVYEQYF. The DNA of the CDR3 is TGTGCCAGCAGTTCAACAGGGCCCGTCTACGAGCAGTACTTC.

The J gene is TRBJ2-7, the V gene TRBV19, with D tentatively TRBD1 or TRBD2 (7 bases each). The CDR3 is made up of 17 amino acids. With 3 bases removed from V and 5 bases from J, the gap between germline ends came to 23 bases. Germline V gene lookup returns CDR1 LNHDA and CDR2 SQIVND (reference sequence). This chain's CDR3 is CASSISGGGTVIHEQYF. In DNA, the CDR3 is TGTGCCAGTAGTATTTCGGGGGGAGGGACAGTCATCCACGAGCAGTACTTC.

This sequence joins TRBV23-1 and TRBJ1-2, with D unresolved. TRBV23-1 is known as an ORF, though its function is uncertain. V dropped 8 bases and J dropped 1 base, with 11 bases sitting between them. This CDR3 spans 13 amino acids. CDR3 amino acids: CASPLRGNYGYTF. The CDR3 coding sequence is TGCGCCAGCCCGCTGCGGGGTAACTATGGCTACACCTTC.